Below, 19 T cell receptor beta chains from the same sample are listed, as sequenced in a study of cytomegalovirus exposure and HLA in healthy donors. PCR was performed using 60 Vbeta and 13 Jbeta primers. Assay used: immunoSEQ multiplex PCR; TCRdb lists only in-frame clones, some missing. Of roughly 130,000 clones listed, 65% to 85% are singletons. What was sequenced was PBMCs. These receptors all stem from a young man in good health and CMV-seronegative.

This clone turned up a few times. The CDR3: CASSLTGELFF. The CDR3 DNA follows: TGTGCCAGCAGCTTAACCGGGGAGCTGTTTTTT. The rearrangement links TRBV6-1 to TRBJ2-2; D is uncertain. V was pared by 6 bases and J by 5 bases, with 4 bases between. This CDR3 has 11 amino acids. CDR1 and CDR2 from the germline V gene are MNHNS and SASEGT.

This clone was counted once. This chain joins TRBV15 and TRBJ1-5; a possible D gene is TRBD1 (5 bases). The CDR3 extends over 16 amino acids. V lost 0 bases and J lost 6, with 15 bases in between. CDR1 and CDR2 from the germline V gene are LNHNV and YYDKDF (reference sequence). The CDR3 DNA reads TGTGCCACCAGCAGAGATTTGGCCCTGCAGGGTCAGCCCCAGCATTTT. Encoded protein: CATSRDLALQGQPQHF.

V is TRBV29-1 and J is TRBJ2-5; tentative D call: TRBD1 (5 bases). Germline V gene sequence: CDR1 SQVTM, CDR2 ANQGSEA. The CDR3 has 16 amino acids. Trimming took off 5 bases at V and 0 bases at J, with 19 bases between the two ends. The CDR3 nucleotides are TGCAGCGTTCTCCCACGACGGGCAGGGTACCAAGAGACCCAGTACTTC. Translation gives CSVLPRRAGYQETQYF.

The chain carries TRBV5-1 and TRBJ1-6, with 7 bases matching TRBD1. The CDR3 covers 15 residues. Germline V gene sequence: CDR1 SGHRS, CDR2 YFSETQ. With V trimmed by 2 bases and J by 6 bases, 5 bases remained unmatched. The CDR3 sequence: CASSFGQAPNSPLHF. The CDR3 DNA is TGCGCCAGCAGCTTCGGACAGGCACCTAATTCACCCCTCCACTTT.

The chain uses TRBV5-1 and TRBJ2-3; a possible D gene is TRBD2 (5 bases). CDR1 and CDR2 (germline): SGHRS, YFSETQ. The V end was cut by 4 bases, the J end by 2 bases, with 20 bases between. CDR3 size: 17 residues. CDR3 region: CASSLRGTGMSTDTQYF. CDR3 bases: TGCGCCAGCAGCCTACGCGGAACGGGGATGTCCACAGATACGCAGTATTTT.

The chain has TRBV4-3 and TRBJ2-1; the match to TRBD2 covers 14 bases. Trimming at V came to 3 bases and at J to 10 bases, leaving 8 bases not matched to a gene. Germline V CDR1 and CDR2: LGHNA, YSLEER. The CDR3 spans 16 residues. The CDR3 sequence: CASSQRTSGGTGEQFF. The CDR3 coding sequence is TGCGCCAGCAGCCAGAGGACTAGCGGGGGGACGGGGGAGCAGTTCTTC.

The gene calls are TRBV27 and TRBJ2-7, with 8 bases matching TRBD1. CDR1 and CDR2 from the germline V gene are MNHEY and SMNVEV (reference sequence). Germline trimming cut 2 bases from V and 0 bases from J; bases unmatched to any gene: 6. The CDR3 covers 16 residues. CDR3 sequence: CASSLDGTGLSYEQYF. The CDR3 region has the DNA TGTGCCAGCAGTTTAGATGGGACAGGCCTCTCCTACGAGCAGTACTTC.

This clone is a singleton in its sample. The rearrangement links TRBV2 to TRBJ1-6, with a possible D match to TRBD1 (6 bases). This CDR3 comprises 19 residues. The germline gives CDR1 SNHLY, CDR2 FYNNEI. With 2 bases removed from V and 8 bases from J, the gap between germline ends came to 25 bases. The CDR3 DNA reads as TGTGCCAGCAGTGAATTACAGGGCCAACTTTTGAGACGGGATTCACCCCTCCACTTT. Its protein product is CASSELQGQLLRRDSPLHF.

The chain uses TRBV4-3 and TRBJ2-3, with TRBD2 identical over 9 bases. V was pared by 1 base and J by 5 bases, with 7 bases of the junction left unmatched. The length of the CDR3 is 16 residues. The germline V gene has CDR1 LGHNA and CDR2 YSLEER. CDR3: CASSQVPAGGGDTQYF. The CDR3 coding sequence is TGCGCCAGCAGCCAAGTACCAGCGGGGGGAGGAGATACGCAGTATTTT.

The chain recombines TRBV4-3 with TRBJ2-3; the D gene is possibly TRBD1 (5 bases). Deletions cut 2 bases from V and 0 bases from J, with 12 bases between. Germline CDR1 and CDR2: LGHNA and YSLEER. The CDR3 has 16 residues. The CDR3 bases are TGCGCCAGCAGCCAACAGGGCGCTTTAAGCACAGATACGCAGTATTTT. Its translation is CASSQQGALSTDTQYF.

This chain uses TRBV19 with TRBJ1-3, with unresolved D. The germline CDR1 and CDR2 sequences are LNHDA and SQIVND (reference sequence). V dropped 4 bases and J dropped 4 bases, with 11 bases sitting between them. This CDR3 has 14 residues. The CDR3 reads CASSNRGSGNTIYF. CDR3 nucleotides: TGTGCCAGTAGTAACCGAGGATCCGGAAACACCATATATTTT.

The chain is built from TRBV6-5 and TRBJ1-6; 10 bases align to TRBD1. The length of the CDR3 is 14 residues. Germline V gives CDR1 MNHEY, CDR2 SVGAGI. V trimming: 6 bases; J trimming: 10 bases; junction bases outside the gene matches: 6. The CDR3 spells CASSTTGGDSPLHF. The DNA for the CDR3 is TGTGCCAGCAGCACGACAGGGGGCGACTCACCCCTCCACTTT.

The rearrangement links TRBV4-2 to TRBJ1-3; D gene unclear. There are 15 residues in the CDR3. Germline loops: CDR1 LGHNA, CDR2 YNFKEQ. V gave up 5 bases and J gave up 4 bases, with 15 bases separating them. The CDR3: CASSGEVPSGNTIYF. As DNA, the CDR3 is TGTGCCAGCAGCGGGGAGGTACCTTCCGGAAACACCATATATTTT.

This rearrangement joins TRBV30 to TRBJ2-1, with D possibly matching TRBD1 (6 bases). The CDR3 length is 13 residues. Trimming shortened V by 2 bases and J by 5 bases, and 10 bases separated the two germline ends. Germline V gene sequence: CDR1 GTSNPN, CDR2 SVGIG (reference sequence). Written as DNA, the CDR3 is TGTGCCTGGAGTACAGGGCGAGACAATGAGCAGTTCTTC. It yields the protein CAWSTGRDNEQFF.

V usage is TRBV29-1 and J usage is TRBJ1-3; 7 nucleotides agree with TRBD1. CDR1 and CDR2 from the germline V gene are SQVTM and ANQGSEA. The CDR3 contains 13 residues. V was pared by 6 bases and J by 0 bases, with 2 bases of the junction left unmatched. For the CDR3, the DNA is TGCAGCGTGACAGGGACCTCTGGAAACACCATATATTTT. Its protein product is CSVTGTSGNTIYF.

This clone was picked up one time. The chain combines TRBV2 with TRBJ2-2, with D maybe TRBD1 (6 bases). CDR3 length equals 17 residues. Trimming removed 5 bases at V and 5 bases at J, with 21 bases between. The V gene's germline CDR1 is SNHLY and CDR2 FYNNEI. The CDR3 spells CASSLNERDTITGELFF. The CDR3 nucleotides read TGTGCCAGCAGTCTAAACGAACGGGACACCATTACCGGGGAGCTGTTTTTT.

The rearrangement joins TRBV19 to TRBJ1-2; 7 positions match TRBD1. The germline gives CDR1 LNHDA, CDR2 SQIVND (reference sequence). The CDR3 is made up of 17 amino acids. J was trimmed by 3 bases and V by 7 bases; bases with no gene match: 17. The CDR3 spells CASKPSNNRGWDYGYTF. In nucleotides, the CDR3 is TGTGCCAGTAAACCGTCGAATAACAGGGGATGGGACTATGGCTACACCTTC.

The V call is TRBV11-3, the J call TRBJ2-7; D might be TRBD2 (6 bases). Trimming cost V 3 bases and J 5 bases, with 17 bases left between them. Germline loops: CDR1 SGHNT, CDR2 YENEEA. The CDR3 length is 15 residues. In DNA form, the CDR3 reads TGTGCCAGCAGCTTCGGTCGCCAGGGAGGCGACGAGCAGTACTTC. Amino acids: CASSFGRQGGDEQYF.

The CDR3 bases are TGTGCCAGCAGAACTAGCACAGATACGCAGTATTTT. This codes for CASRTSTDTQYF. The chain employs TRBV6-5 and TRBJ2-3; D call uncertain. Germline V gene sequence: CDR1 MNHEY, CDR2 SVGAGI. The CDR3 totals 12 residues. V lost 6 bases and J lost 0, with 4 bases in between.